This is a list of T cell receptor beta chains from one sample in a study of naive CD8 T cells in extremely preterm neonates. Some clones are missing from TCRdb's copy, which holds only in-frame ones; the method was immunoSEQ multiplex PCR. The data show about 5,300 clones, 95% to 98% seen once. Sequencing was performed on naive CD8+ T cells from blood. All receptors derive from a human donor in good health. CDR3s include the opening cysteine and the closing phenylalanine or tryptophan. A D gene is named only where the DNA matches it firmly. Some rows have no size entry. The others give once, few or many, or a class for an expanded clone.

J gene: TRBJ2-4; V gene: TRBV2; D gene: NA; clone size: NA; CDR3 DNA: TGTGCCAGCAGGAACAGGGTTGTCGGCATTCAGTACTTC; CDR3 protein: CASRNRVVGIQYF
J gene: TRBJ2-5; V gene: TRBV11-2; D gene: TRBD2; clone size: NA; CDR3 DNA: TGTGCCAGCAGCTTAGGGGGACTAGTGGGAGAGACCCAGTACTTC; CDR3 protein: CASSLGGLVGETQYF
J gene: TRBJ2-7; V gene: TRBV4-1; D gene: NA; clone size: NA; CDR3 DNA: TGCGCCAGCAGCCAAGTCTCCCGGGGAGGACAAGAGCAGTACTTC; CDR3 protein: CASSQVSRGGQEQYF
J gene: TRBJ2-1; V gene: TRBV7-2; D gene: NA; clone size: NA; CDR3 DNA: TGTGCCAGCAGCTTAAGGGGCCAATACAATGAGCAGTTCTTC; CDR3 protein: CASSLRGQYNEQFF
J gene: TRBJ1-1; V gene: TRBV7-9; D gene: TRBD1; clone size: NA; CDR3 DNA: TGTGCCAGCAGCTTAGCGACAGGGATGAACACTGAAGCTTTCTTT; CDR3 protein: CASSLATGMNTEAFF
J gene: TRBJ2-7; V gene: TRBV5-8; D gene: TRBD1; clone size: NA; CDR3 DNA: TGTGCCAGCAGCTTGTCAGGGGGCTACGAGCAGTACTTC; CDR3 protein: CASSLSGGYEQYF
J gene: TRBJ2-1; V gene: TRBV7-6; D gene: TRBD2; clone size: once; CDR3 DNA: TGTGCCAGCAGCTCCCCGGCCGTGGGGACTAGCGGCAATGAGCAGTTCTTC; CDR3 protein: CASSSPAVGTSGNEQFF
J gene: TRBJ1-2; V gene: TRBV27; D gene: NA; clone size: NA; CDR3 DNA: TGTGCCAGCAGCCGTCGGGAGGGGGGGGGATATGGCTACACCTTC; CDR3 protein: CASSRREGGGYGYTF
J gene: TRBJ1-1; V gene: TRBV6-6; D gene: NA; clone size: once; CDR3 DNA: TGTGCCAGCAGTTACTCGCCACAGTCGAGCACTGAAGCTTTCTTT; CDR3 protein: CASSYSPQSSTEAFF
J gene: TRBJ2-2; V gene: TRBV13; D gene: NA; clone size: NA; CDR3 DNA: TGTGCCAGCAGCTTAGGAGGTCCTAGCGCGGTCGGCGGGGAGCTGTTTTTT; CDR3 protein: CASSLGGPSAVGGELFF
J gene: TRBJ1-1; V gene: TRBV6-5; D gene: TRBD1; clone size: NA; CDR3 DNA: TGTGCCAGCGGATTGACAGGGTGGACTGAAGCTTTCTTT; CDR3 protein: CASGLTGWTEAFF
J gene: TRBJ1-2; V gene: TRBV10-3; D gene: NA; clone size: NA; CDR3 DNA: TGTGCCATCAGTGAGTCGAAAGCTGTTGGCTACACCTTC; CDR3 protein: CAISESKAVGYTF
J gene: TRBJ2-1; V gene: TRBV5-8; D gene: TRBD1; clone size: NA; CDR3 DNA: TGTGCCAGCAGCACACCGACAGGGAGTAATGAGCAGTTCTTC; CDR3 protein: CASSTPTGSNEQFF
J gene: TRBJ2-7; V gene: TRBV7-8; D gene: NA; clone size: NA; CDR3 DNA: TGTGCCAGCAGCGCCGGACATGTGGCTTACGAGCAGTACTTC; CDR3 protein: CASSAGHVAYEQYF
J gene: TRBJ2-1; V gene: TRBV19; D gene: TRBD2; clone size: NA; CDR3 DNA: TGTGCCAGTAGTCTTCGACTAGCGATAAACGATGAGCAGTTCTTC; CDR3 protein: CASSLRLAINDEQFF
J gene: TRBJ2-5; V gene: TRBV4-1; D gene: NA; clone size: once; CDR3 DNA: TGCGCCACCGATCGGACTGGTGTTCAAGAGACCCAGTACTTC; CDR3 protein: CATDRTGVQETQYF
J gene: TRBJ2-3; V gene: TRBV9; D gene: TRBD2; clone size: NA; CDR3 DNA: TGTGCCAGCAACCCAAGGGGAAGCGGGAGCCCAGATACGCAGTATTTT; CDR3 protein: CASNPRGSGSPDTQYF
J gene: TRBJ2-4; V gene: TRBV28; D gene: NA; clone size: NA; CDR3 DNA: TGTGCCAGCAGTCCCCTAACGATTCTAGCCAAAAACATTCAGTACTTC; CDR3 protein: CASSPLTILAKNIQYF
J gene: TRBJ2-1; V gene: TRBV11-2; D gene: TRBD2; clone size: NA; CDR3 DNA: TGTGCCAGCAGCTTTGGACTAGCGGGAAACAATGAGCAGTTCTTC; CDR3 protein: CASSFGLAGNNEQFF
J gene: TRBJ1-5; V gene: TRBV6-1; D gene: NA; clone size: NA; CDR3 DNA: TGTGCCAGCAGTGAGGTAGTAAATCAGCCCCAGCATTTT; CDR3 protein: CASSEVVNQPQHF
J gene: TRBJ1-2; V gene: TRBV21-1; D gene: NA; clone size: NA; CDR3 DNA: TGTGCCAGCAGCAAACTCGACAGAGAAGGCTACACCTTC; CDR3 protein: CASSKLDREGYTF
J gene: TRBJ2-7; V gene: TRBV2; D gene: TRBD2; clone size: NA; CDR3 DNA: TGTGCCAGCGGGACTAGCGGCGAGCAGTACTTC; CDR3 protein: CASGTSGEQYF
J gene: TRBJ1-5; V gene: TRBV28; D gene: NA; clone size: NA; CDR3 DNA: TGTGCCAGCAGTTTATCTGGGGGGTACGGGCAGCCCCAGCATTTT; CDR3 protein: CASSLSGGYGQPQHF
J gene: TRBJ1-2; V gene: TRBV7-9; D gene: NA; clone size: NA; CDR3 DNA: TGTGCCAGCAGCCACGGGTCAATGGATGGCTACACCTTC; CDR3 protein: CASSHGSMDGYTF
J gene: TRBJ1-1; V gene: TRBV5-4; D gene: NA; clone size: NA; CDR3 DNA: TGTGCCAGCAGCCAGGGATTTGAAGCTTTCTTT; CDR3 protein: CASSQGFEAFF
J gene: TRBJ1-1; V gene: TRBV27; D gene: TRBD1; clone size: NA; CDR3 DNA: TGTGCCAGCAGGTTAACCCTCCCCCAGGGGGCGCTTTCCCCTGAAGCTTTCTTT; CDR3 protein: CASRLTLPQGALSPEAFF
J gene: TRBJ2-7; V gene: TRBV9; D gene: NA; clone size: NA; CDR3 DNA: TGTGCCAGCAGCCTCACAGGGAGTGGGGCCTACGAGCAGTACTTC; CDR3 protein: CASSLTGSGAYEQYF
J gene: TRBJ1-2; V gene: TRBV14; D gene: NA; clone size: once; CDR3 DNA: TGTGCCAGCAGCCAAGATCTAACGGGGAACTATGGCTACACCTTC; CDR3 protein: CASSQDLTGNYGYTF
J gene: TRBJ1-5; V gene: TRBV6-1; D gene: NA; clone size: few; CDR3 DNA: TGTGCCAGCAGTCGACAGGATTATAGCAATCAGCCCCAGCATTTT; CDR3 protein: CASSRQDYSNQPQHF
J gene: TRBJ1-1; V gene: TRBV28; D gene: NA; clone size: NA; CDR3 DNA: TGTGCCAGCAAGACAGCGATGGTTACTGAAGCTTTCTTT; CDR3 protein: CASKTAMVTEAFF
J gene: TRBJ2-5; V gene: TRBV7-9; D gene: TRBD2; clone size: NA; CDR3 DNA: TGTGCCAGCAGCTCCAACAACAAGCGGGAGGGCCGAGAGACCCAGTACTTC; CDR3 protein: CASSSNNKREGRETQYF
J gene: TRBJ2-5; V gene: TRBV11-1; D gene: TRBD2; clone size: NA; CDR3 DNA: TGTGCCAGCAGCTTACGAGCGGGGGTCCAAGAGACCCAGTACTTC; CDR3 protein: CASSLRAGVQETQYF
J gene: TRBJ1-4; V gene: TRBV2; D gene: TRBD1; clone size: NA; CDR3 DNA: TGTGCCAGCAGCGAATCCCGGGACAGGGCCGGAAAACTGTTTTTT; CDR3 protein: CASSESRDRAGKLFF